This TCR beta chain came from a study of OX40 agonist ivuxolimab in advanced cancers. Study-level background: While on treatment, patients had intravenous ivuxolimab at 0.01 to 10 mg/kg every 2 weeks.

Sequencing used immunoSEQ multiplex PCR; TCRdb keeps in-frame clones, though not all of them. The table includes roughly 40,000 clones, 75% to 90% detected once. Germline-derived CDR1 and CDR2 are SEHNR and FQNEAQ (reference sequence). V lost 5 bases to trimming and J lost 0 bases, with 16 bases between them. The CDR3 has 16 amino acids. Sequenced material: CD4+ or CD8+ T cells sorted from blood, taken in a trial of the OX40 agonist ivuxolimab. The V gene is TRBV7-9, the J gene TRBJ2-5; D ambiguous. This clonotype was sampled from an adult with an advanced solid tumor such as melanoma, head and neck, liver or kidney cancer. The CDR3 here is CASSPRQIRYQETQYF. CDR3 bases: TGTGCCAGCAGCCCCCGGCAGATTAGGTACCAAGAGACCCAGTACTTC.